The next 28 T cell receptor beta chains were all read from a single sample in a study of T cell repertoires in cytomegalovirus infection. These receptors' antigens are unknown. From the reads, TCRdb called clonotypes with MiXCR, one entry per CDR3 protein. The sample contains under 130,000 distinct CDR3 sequences, 42% of which appear only once. The source was CD8+ T cells from cultured PBMCs, collected from culture after CMV antigen stimulation. These TCRs come from a human donor in good health (CMV status not recorded). Some clones in this sample may be carry-over from other donors' samples.

CDR3 loop: CASSEAQGLGLGGYF. CDR3 in DNA: TGTGCCAGCAGTGAAGCGCAGGGCTTAGGCCTAGGGGGATACTTC. V gene TRBV2 combines with J gene TRBJ2-7; the D gene is possibly TRBD1 (6 bases). The CDR3 has 15 amino acids. Germline V gene lookup returns CDR1 SNHLY and CDR2 FYNNEI. Trimming took 0 bases from V and 13 from J, leaving 22 bases between them.

This clonotype was detected many times. The genes are TRBV7-9 and TRBJ1-2; D is perhaps TRBD1 (5 bases). V was trimmed by 5 bases and J by 3 bases, leaving 13 bases between them. The CDR3 has 14 residues. CDR1 is SEHNR, CDR2 FQNEAQ, per germline (reference sequence). CDR3 in DNA: TGTGCCAGCAGCCCCGATGGGGCAGACTATGGCTACACCTTC. Amino acid sequence: CASSPDGADYGYTF.

This clonotype was seen a few times. The chain employs TRBV28 and TRBJ1-5, with D possibly matching TRBD1 (5 bases). Germline CDR1 and CDR2: MDHEN and SYDVKM. This CDR3 has 15 amino acids. Trimming took 5 bases from V and 2 from J, leaving 13 bases between them. The CDR3 reads CASSPRDSRNQPQHF. The CDR3 DNA is TGTGCCAGCAGTCCCCGCGACAGCCGCAATCAGCCCCAGCATTTT.

The genes are TRBV27 and TRBJ2-5, with 11 nucleotides matching TRBD2. Germline V gene sequence: CDR1 MNHEY, CDR2 SMNVEV (reference sequence). V shed 1 base and J 4 bases; nucleotides not matched to a gene: 5. The CDR3 spans 16 residues. CDR3 DNA sequence: TGTGCCAGCAGTTTATTAGCGGGGGGGCCATTAGAGACCCAGTACTTC. The encoded protein is CASSLLAGGPLETQYF.

The chain links TRBV27 to TRBJ2-1; D tentatively fits TRBD1 or TRBD2 (5 bases each). Germline V gene data show CDR1 as MNHEY and CDR2 as SMNVEV (reference sequence). V lost 8 bases and J 3 bases, leaving 8 bases between the germline ends. The length of the CDR3 is 12 residues. CDR3 sequence (DNA): TGTGCCAGCCGTGGGGGCTACAATGAGCAGTTCTTC. Translation gives CASRGGYNEQFF.

This clonotype was seen a handful of times. This chain links TRBV6-1 with TRBJ2-1; 7 positions agree with TRBD1. CDR3 length equals 14 residues. Germline V CDR1 and CDR2: MNHNS, SASEGT. After removal of 3 bases from V and 6 bases from J, the junction contained 5 bases not matched to a gene. CDR3: CASSDGQEFNEQFF. The DNA of the CDR3 is TGTGCCAGCAGTGACGGACAGGAATTCAATGAGCAGTTCTTC.

V and J are TRBV29-1 and TRBJ2-1; no firm D call. V lost 1 base and J lost 7, with 14 bases in between. The germline V gene has CDR1 SQVTM and CDR2 ANQGSEA. This CDR3 spans 14 amino acids. CDR3 in DNA: TGCAGCGTTGAAGGGGCCGATGGGTGGAATGAGCAGTTCTTC. Translation: CSVEGADGWNEQFF.

The chain has TRBV4-2 and TRBJ2-2; weak D call: TRBD2 (5 bases). In germline, CDR1 is LGHNA, CDR2 YNFKEQ. V was cut by 2 bases and J by 0 bases, with 7 bases left in between. This CDR3 region has 15 residues. CDR3 sequence reads: CASSQTSANTGELFF. The CDR3 bases are TGTGCCAGCAGCCAAACTAGTGCGAACACCGGGGAGCTGTTTTTT.

This clonotype was detected ten times or more. The V gene is TRBV11-2, the J gene TRBJ1-2; no firm D call. CDR3 length: 15 residues. V lost 0 bases, J lost 6 bases, and 14 bases lay in between. Per the germline V gene, CDR1 is SGHAT and CDR2 is FQNNGV. The CDR3 region has the DNA TGTGCCAGCAGCTTAGATAACAGAGGGATCCATGGCTACACCTTC. It specifies CASSLDNRGIHGYTF.

This clonotype was seen ten or more times. The genes are TRBV12-3 or TRBV12-4 and TRBJ1-2, with 7 bases lining up with TRBD1. This CDR3 has 15 residues. J gave up 7 bases and V 6 bases, and 14 bases lay outside the gene matches. The chain's CDR3 is CASSHLGDRVFGYTF. The CDR3 coding sequence is TGTGCCAGCAGCCATCTAGGGGACAGAGTCTTTGGCTACACCTTC.

DNA of the CDR3: TGTGCCAGCAGCTTAACCCCCCAGCGGGGGACCTCCTACGAGCAGTACTTC. This codes for CASSLTPQRGTSYEQYF. V gene TRBV7-6 combines with J gene TRBJ2-7; 8 bases align to TRBD2. The CDR3 runs 17 residues. Germline V gene data show CDR1 as SGHVS and CDR2 as FNYEAQ. The trim removed 2 bases at V and 0 bases at J, leaving 9 bases unmatched.

This rearrangement joins TRBV7-9 to TRBJ1-2; 10 bases line up with TRBD1. The CDR3 consists of 22 residues. The germline gives CDR1 SEHNR, CDR2 FQNEAQ (reference sequence). J was trimmed by 3 bases and V by 0 bases; bases with no gene match: 22. The CDR3 nucleotides are TGTGCCAGCAGCTTAGCCCCCGCGGGACAGGGGCTCCGACTTAACCAAGACTATGGCTACACCTTC. Its protein is CASSLAPAGQGLRLNQDYGYTF.

The chain recombines TRBV12-5 with TRBJ1-2, with D possibly matching TRBD1 (6 bases). Germline values: CDR1 LGHNT, CDR2 FRNRAP. The CDR3 consists of 14 residues. The V end was cut by 6 bases, the J end by 0 bases, with 11 bases between. This chain's CDR3 is CASGTGNTNYGYTF. The CDR3, as DNA: TGTGCTAGTGGAACAGGGAATACTAACTATGGCTACACCTTC.

This clonotype has a count of ten or more. The chain recombines TRBV12-3 or TRBV12-4 with TRBJ2-2; possible D gene TRBD2, 6 bases. V gave up 5 bases and J gave up 5 bases, with 15 bases separating them. The CDR3 totals 15 residues. CDR3 sequence: CASSPLWGGTGELFF. DNA of the CDR3: TGTGCCAGCAGTCCCCTATGGGGAGGTACCGGGGAGCTGTTTTTT.

The V and J genes are TRBV19 and TRBJ1-5; D perhaps matches TRBD1 (6 bases). The V and J ends lost 3 bases and 4 bases respectively, with 10 bases between them. The V gene's germline CDR1 is LNHDA and CDR2 SQIVND (reference sequence). The CDR3 extends over 14 amino acids. The CDR3, as DNA: TGTGCCAGTAGTATCAGGGGCAGAAATCAGCCCCAGCATTTT. Translation: CASSIRGRNQPQHF.

CDR3 loop: CASSQPGDEQYF. The CDR3 DNA sequence: TGTGCCAGCAGCCAACCAGGGGACGAGCAGTACTTC. The chain links TRBV7-6 to TRBJ2-7; TRBD1 is a possible D gene (6 bases). Germline CDR1 and CDR2: SGHVS and FNYEAQ. V was clipped by 5 bases and J by 5 bases, with 10 bases between them. The length of the CDR3 is 12 residues.

The chain uses TRBV4-1 and TRBJ2-1; D tentatively reads TRBD1 or TRBD2 (6 bases each). The CDR3 length is 16 residues. In germline, CDR1 is MGHRA, CDR2 YSYEKL. Trimming took off 3 bases at V and 1 base at J, with 13 bases between the two ends. CDR3 sequence: CASSHLGGPSYNEQFF. DNA for the CDR3: TGCGCCAGCAGCCATCTAGGGGGGCCATCCTACAATGAGCAGTTCTTC.

The chain combines TRBV4-2 with TRBJ1-2; D gene ambiguous. Germline V gene sequence: CDR1 LGHNA, CDR2 YNFKEQ. Trimming removed 5 bases from V and 8 bases from J, with 27 bases in between. This CDR3 has 17 residues. The CDR3 DNA is TGTGCCAGCAGCTCGCAGGCCAAGGGATACCAATCGTACGGCTACACCTTC. The encoded protein is CASSSQAKGYQSYGYTF.

J is TRBJ1-2 and V is TRBV24-1; D unclear. V gave up 5 bases and J gave up 2 bases, with 8 bases separating them. This CDR3 is 13 amino acids long. The germline CDR1 and CDR2 sequences are KGHDR and SFDVKD. The CDR3 here is CATSGGQNYGYTF. The CDR3 DNA sequence: TGTGCCACCAGTGGAGGGCAGAACTATGGCTACACCTTC.

This clonotype was recorded at least ten times. J is TRBJ1-1 and V is TRBV7-2, with D uncertain. The length of the CDR3 is 13 residues. Deletions cut 1 base from V and 4 bases from J, with 7 bases between. CDR1 and CDR2 (germline): SGHTA, FQGNSA. CDR3 sequence reads: CASSLGYSTEAFF. The CDR3 DNA reads TGTGCCAGCAGCTTAGGGTATAGCACTGAAGCTTTCTTT. Full variable domain (missing parts from reference TRBV7-2 and TRBJ1-1): GAGVSQSPSNKVTEKGKDVELRCDPISGHTALYWYRQSLGQGLEFLIYFQGNSAPDKSGLPSDRFSAERTGGSVSTLTIQRTQQEDSAVYLCASSLGYSTEAFFGQGTRLTVV.

A remark on this clonotype: One junction end disagrees with the germline gene, perhaps due to a read error. V usage is TRBV12-3 or TRBV12-4 and J usage is TRBJ2-3; the D is unclear. The CDR3 is made up of 14 amino acids. CDR3 bases: TGTGCCAGAAGTTTGTACAGTAGCACAGATACGCAGTATTTT. Protein: CARSLYSSTDTQYF.

This clonotype was seen many times. The chain couples TRBV27 to TRBJ1-6, with 7 bases matching TRBD1. CDR1 is MNHEY and CDR2 is SMNVEV in the germline V gene (reference sequence). The CDR3 sequence is 15 residues long. V trimming: 5 bases; J trimming: 3 bases; junction bases outside the gene matches: 4. CDR3 in DNA: TGTGCCAGCAGTGGGGGGACAGACTATAATTCACCCCTCCACTTT. Its translation is CASSGGTDYNSPLHF.

The chain links TRBV6-5 to TRBJ2-1; 15 bases line up with TRBD2. The junction had 1 base not matched to a gene; V was cut back by 2 bases and J by 2 bases. Germline V CDR1 and CDR2: MNHEY, SVGAGI. The CDR3 consists of 17 residues. DNA for the CDR3: TGTGCCAGCAGTTACGGGACTAGCGGGGGGACCTACAATGAGCAGTTCTTC. It is translated as CASSYGTSGGTYNEQFF.

The J gene is TRBJ2-7, the V gene TRBV7-6; TRBD2 matches at 7 bases. The trim removed 5 bases at V and 4 bases at J, leaving 8 bases unmatched. The CDR3 spans 14 residues. Germline assignment: CDR1 SGHVS and CDR2 FNYEAQ. The CDR3: CASSPQGGLYEQYF. The CDR3 nucleotides read TGTGCCAGCAGCCCGCAGGGAGGGCTTTACGAGCAGTACTTC.

This clonotype came up many times. V usage is TRBV7-6 and J usage is TRBJ1-1; 7 bases agree with TRBD1. The CDR3 is made up of 13 amino acids. The J segment lost 4 bases and the V segment lost 5 bases, leaving 4 bases of the junction unmatched. Germline V CDR1 and CDR2: SGHVS, FNYEAQ. CDR3 protein: CASSTDRATEAFF. The CDR3 DNA sequence: TGTGCCAGCAGCACAGACAGGGCCACTGAAGCTTTCTTT. Combining the CDR3 with reference TRBV7-6 and TRBJ1-1 gives the whole variable domain GAGVSQSPRYKVTKRGQDVALRCDPISGHVSLYWYRQALGQGPEFLTYFNYEAQQDKSGLPNDRFSAERPEGSISTLTIQRTEQRDSAMYRCASSTDRATEAFFGQGTRLTVV.

The sample holds many counts of this clonotype. V is TRBV20-1 and J is TRBJ2-1, with a weak D call TRBD1 (5 bases). The germline V and J ends were trimmed by 3 bases and 10 bases, with 19 bases remaining between them. The germline CDR1 and CDR2 sequences are DFQATT and SNEGSKA (reference sequence). The CDR3 is made up of 14 amino acids. Written as DNA, the CDR3 is TGCAGTGCTAGCCCGGTGACAGCTTTCCGGGAGCAGTTCTTC. This sequence encodes CSASPVTAFREQFF.

About this clonotype: One junction end does not reproduce the germline sequence, and a read error may be involved. The chain is built from TRBV7-2 and TRBJ2-7; weak D call: TRBD2 (7 bases). Germline assignment: CDR1 SGHTA and CDR2 FQGNSA. The CDR3 is 15 amino acids. Here the CDR3 DNA reads TGTGTCAGCAGCTTAGGGGGGGGCCTTGGCTACAAGCAGTACTTC. This gives the protein CVSSLGGGLGYKQYF. Complete variable domain (other parts from reference TRBV7-2 and TRBJ2-7): GAGVSQSPSNKVTEKGKDVELRCDPISGHTALYWYRQSLGQGLEFLIYFQGNSAPDKSGLPSDRFSAERTGGSVSTLTIQRTQQEDSAVYLCVSSLGGGLGYKQYFGPGTRLTVT.

This sequence joins TRBV20-1 and TRBJ2-2; tentatively, D is TRBD2 (6 bases). The CDR3 is 15 amino acids. The germline CDR1 and CDR2 sequences are DFQATT and SNEGSKA (reference sequence). V dropped 4 bases and J dropped 0 bases, with 12 bases sitting between them. DNA for the CDR3: TGCAGTGCTACGGGGGACGGATCGAACACCGGGGAGCTGTTTTTT. Translated, it gives CSATGDGSNTGELFF.